These T cell receptor beta chains were read from a single sample in a study of molecular identifiers for immune sequencing clone quantification. TCRdb re-derived calls from the PCR reads in MiXCR, one entry per CDR3 protein. The sample lists around 470,000 distinct CDR3 sequences, roughly 26% occurring once. Material: naive CD8+ T cells from blood, with Jurkat cell RNA spiked in. All receptors derive from a human donor in good health. Some libraries in this study had Jurkat cell RNA spiked in. Both conserved end residues are part of each CDR3.

v_gene | CDR3aa
TRBV7-2 | CASSLDGVSATQYF
TRBV11-2 | CASSFPGQGGSEQYF
TRBV5-6 | CASSFAGGNQPQHF
TRBV12-3/TRBV12-4 | CASRRLAGGEDTQYF
TRBV19 | CASSPQTVYETQYF
TRBV27 | CASSLSYDTQYF
TRBV20-1 | CSATTQGEINQPQHF
TRBV12-3/TRBV12-4 | CASSSTDRDSYEQYF
TRBV10-3 | CAISVGGGGTDTQYF
TRBV19 | CASSISGDTQCF
TRBV24-1 | CATSGTTDEQFF
TRBV5-1 | CASSSLTGAETQYF
TRBV19 | CASSINRDRDEQYF
TRBV27 | CASSNRDFNTGELFF
TRBV6-2/TRBV6-3 | CASSWIGSEDEQFF
TRBV12-3/TRBV12-4 | CASSPTSGGRGRSWYF